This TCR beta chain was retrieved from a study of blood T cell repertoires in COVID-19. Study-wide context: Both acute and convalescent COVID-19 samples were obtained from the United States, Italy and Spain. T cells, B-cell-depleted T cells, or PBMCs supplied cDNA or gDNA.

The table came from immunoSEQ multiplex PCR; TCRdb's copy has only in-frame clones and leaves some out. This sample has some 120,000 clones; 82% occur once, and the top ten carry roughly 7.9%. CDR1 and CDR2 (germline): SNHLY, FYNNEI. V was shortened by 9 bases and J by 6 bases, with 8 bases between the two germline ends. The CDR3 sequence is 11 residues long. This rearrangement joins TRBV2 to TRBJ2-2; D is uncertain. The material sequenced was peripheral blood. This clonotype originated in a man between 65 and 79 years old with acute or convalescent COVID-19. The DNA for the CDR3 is TGTGCCAGACAGCTCCCCGGGGAGCTGTTTTTT. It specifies CARQLPGELFF.